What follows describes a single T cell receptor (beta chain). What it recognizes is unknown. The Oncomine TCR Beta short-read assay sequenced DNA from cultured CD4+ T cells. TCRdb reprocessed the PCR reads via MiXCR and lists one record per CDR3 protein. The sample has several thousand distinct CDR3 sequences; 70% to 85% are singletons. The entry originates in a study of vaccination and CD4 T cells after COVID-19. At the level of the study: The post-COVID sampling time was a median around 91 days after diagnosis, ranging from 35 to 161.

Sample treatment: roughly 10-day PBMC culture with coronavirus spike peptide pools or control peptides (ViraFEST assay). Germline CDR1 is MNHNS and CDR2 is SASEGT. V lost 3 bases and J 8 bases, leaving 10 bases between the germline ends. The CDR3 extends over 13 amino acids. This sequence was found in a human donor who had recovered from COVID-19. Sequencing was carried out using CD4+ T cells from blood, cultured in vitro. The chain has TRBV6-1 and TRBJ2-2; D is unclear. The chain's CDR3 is CASSDRARGELFF. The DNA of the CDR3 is TGTGCCAGCAGTGACCGGGCCCGGGGGGAGCTGTTTTTT.